This T cell receptor beta chain comes out of a study of blood T cell repertoires in COVID-19. On the study more broadly: COVID-19 samples collected from the United States, Italy and Spain covered acute and convalescent phases. PBMCs, B-cell-depleted T cells, or T cells provided the cDNA or gDNA that made up the material.

The CDR3 contains 15 residues. V lost 0 bases, J lost 1 base, and 2 bases stayed unmatched. Germline V lookup: CDR1 SEHNR, CDR2 FQNEAQ (reference sequence). Original processing methods: Estimates of nucleated cell counts were drawn from the amplification of reference gene primers. Method: immunoSEQ multiplex PCR; TCRdb's copy keeps in-frame clones and lacks some. V, J and clone size are those of that table, while D and trimming were read from the DNA. Here the sample spans more than 55,000 clones, 65% to 80% being singletons. What was sequenced was peripheral blood. This clonotype originated in a human donor in a cohort sampled during active COVID-19. This sequence joins TRBV7-9 and TRBJ1-1, with 7 bases identical to TRBD1. The CDR3 loop reads CASSLADRPNTEAFF. The DNA for the CDR3 is TGTGCCAGCAGCTTAGCGGACAGGCCGAACACTGAAGCTTTCTTT.